This entry concerns a single T cell receptor (beta chain). The record originates from a study of blood T cell repertoires in COVID-19. Across the study: T cells, B-cell-depleted T cells, or PBMCs provided the cDNA or gDNA that served as material.

Clones were sequenced by immunoSEQ multiplex PCR, and TCRdb holds only the in-frame ones, with some missing. Found here are about 130,000 clones, 77% of them singletons; the top ten hold around 20%. Material: peripheral blood. This TCR was sampled from a man of 80 years or more with acute or convalescent COVID-19.

The chain's CDR3 is CASSQYTGGQETQYF. The CDR3 region has the DNA TGTGCCAGCAGCCAATACACAGGGGGACAAGAGACCCAGTACTTC. V and J are TRBV3-1 (or the pseudogene TRBV3-2) and TRBJ2-5; 8 bases are a match to TRBD1. J lost 2 bases, V lost 2 bases, and 4 bases had no gene match. Germline V gene lookup returns CDR1 LGHDT and CDR2 YNNKEL (reference sequence). This CDR3 is built from 15 residues.